This T cell receptor beta chain comes out of a study of metastatic and nonmetastatic thyroid tumors. In the study overall: The comparison covered peripheral blood and tumor or nodule tissue in malignant and benign thyroid patients. Study-level findings and limits: Compared with benign nodules, malignant thyroid tumors were reported to have significantly higher TCR beta diversity in both blood and tumor.

V shed 8 bases, J shed 5 bases, and the junction held 10 bases outside the gene matches. Per the germline V gene, CDR1 is LGHNA and CDR2 is YNFKEQ. The CDR3 has 15 amino acids. Ahead of thyroid surgery, no patient had received treatment of any kind. Authors' processing steps: A classifier of distant metastasis in papillary thyroid cancer was built from CDR3 differences (across clinicopathological groups). TCRdb re-called the PCR reads via MiXCR. The V and J calls and clone size come from TCRdb's table, not from the authors' own analysis. The sample records 30,000 or so clones, about 24% being singletons. With regard to this clone: The antigen is unknown.

The clonotype was recovered from a female donor with papillary thyroid cancer or a benign thyroid nodule (not recorded which). Some clones in this sample may be carry-over from other donors' samples. This rearrangement joins TRBV4-2 to TRBJ2-1, with TRBD2 matching over 9 bases. Sequencing was done on a sample of blood. CDR3 sequence: CASEKGLAGNNEQFF. DNA of the CDR3: TGTGCCAGCGAGAAGGGGCTAGCGGGGAACAATGAGCAGTTCTTC.